This is a list of T cell receptor beta chains from one sample in a study of vaccination effects on CD4 cells after COVID-19. For these receptors, no antigen is known. Some clones are missing from TCRdb's copy, which holds only in-frame ones; the method was immunoSEQ multiplex PCR. The data contain under 80,000 clones, 60% to 85% of them singletons. The sample here was CD4+ T cells from PBMCs cultured with SARS-CoV-2 spike peptides, taken before COVID-19 vaccination. These receptors came from a human donor who received a COVID-19 vaccine. The CDR3 runs from the conserved cysteine through the conserved F or W. The D gene is left open where the match is weak. Not every row has a clone size; where given, it reads once, few, many or a size class.

CDR3: CASSSDGIPYGYTF
DNA: TGTGCCAGCAGCTCGGACGGGATTCCTTATGGCTACACCTTC
size: NA
J: TRBJ1-2
V: TRBV7-9
D: NA

CDR3: CATSGTGYGFSGANVLTF
DNA: TGTGCCACCAGTGGAACAGGGTACGGCTTCTCTGGGGCCAACGTCCTGACTTTC
size: NA
J: TRBJ2-6
V: TRBV24-1
D: NA

CDR3: CASSPVSYSGNTIYF
DNA: TGTGCCAGCTCACCAGTCAGCTACTCTGGAAACACCATATATTTT
size: NA
J: TRBJ1-3
V: TRBV18
D: NA

CDR3: CAWSLTGWAEAFF
DNA: TGTGCCTGGAGTTTAACAGGGTGGGCTGAAGCTTTCTTT
size: NA
J: TRBJ1-1
V: TRBV30
D: NA

CDR3: CASSFGQAEAFF
DNA: TGTGCCAGCAGCTTTGGACAGGCTGAAGCTTTCTTT
size: NA
J: TRBJ1-1
V: TRBV14
D: TRBD1

CDR3: CASSVGGAYNEQFF
DNA: TGTGCCAGCAGCGTAGGGGGAGCCTACAATGAGCAGTTCTTC
size: NA
J: TRBJ2-1
V: TRBV9
D: NA

CDR3: CASSEGPQGAGSIF
DNA: TGCGCCAGCAGCGAGGGACCGCAGGGGGCGGGATCCATCTTC
size: few
J: TRBJ2-4
V: TRBV5-1
D: TRBD1

CDR3: CASSLDYPSNTGELFF
DNA: TGCGCCAGCAGCTTGGACTACCCTAGCAACACCGGGGAGCTGTTTTTT
size: NA
J: TRBJ2-2
V: TRBV5-1
D: NA

CDR3: CASSPKGANSGYTF
DNA: TGTGCCAGCAGCCCCAAGGGGGCCAATAGTGGCTACACCTTC
size: once
J: TRBJ1-2
V: TRBV7-9
D: TRBD1

CDR3: CASSQVQSEAFF
DNA: TGTGCCAGCAGCCAAGTACAGTCTGAAGCTTTCTTT
size: few
J: TRBJ1-1
V: TRBV3-1/TRBV3-2
D: NA

CDR3: CASTKGQNSNQPQHF
DNA: TGTGCCAGTACCAAGGGACAGAATAGCAATCAGCCCCAGCATTTT
size: NA
J: TRBJ1-5
V: TRBV19
D: TRBD1

CDR3: CASSKAGGSDTQYF
DNA: TGTGCCAGCAGCAAAGCGGGGGGGTCAGATACGCAGTATTTT
size: NA
J: TRBJ2-3
V: TRBV21-1
D: NA

CDR3: CASSAWDSSQPQHF
DNA: TGTGCCAGCAGTGCCTGGGACAGCTCCCAGCCCCAGCATTTT
size: few
J: TRBJ1-5
V: TRBV3-1/TRBV3-2
D: TRBD1

CDR3: CATRVGENQPQHF
DNA: TGTGCCACCAGGGTGGGGGAAAATCAGCCCCAGCATTTT
size: few
J: TRBJ1-5
V: TRBV24-1
D: NA

CDR3: CASFQGNNSPLHF
DNA: TGTGCCAGCTTCCAGGGAAACAATTCACCCCTCCACTTT
size: once
J: TRBJ1-6
V: TRBV28
D: NA

CDR3: CASSPGGVKGEKLFF
DNA: TGTGCCAGCAGCCCAGGAGGGGTAAAAGGTGAAAAACTGTTTTTT
size: NA
J: TRBJ1-4
V: TRBV28
D: NA

CDR3: CASSYTGQIDTQYF
DNA: TGCGCCAGCAGCTATACTGGACAGATTGATACGCAGTATTTT
size: NA
J: TRBJ2-3
V: TRBV5-1
D: NA

CDR3: CASSLFGGGNTGELFF
DNA: TGTGCCAGCAGCTTATTTGGCGGGGGGAACACCGGGGAGCTGTTTTTT
size: NA
J: TRBJ2-2
V: TRBV11-3
D: TRBD2

CDR3: CASRQLGYNYGYTF
DNA: TGTGCCAGCAGACAGCTGGGGTATAACTATGGCTACACCTTC
size: NA
J: TRBJ1-2
V: TRBV27
D: NA

CDR3: CASSQLISPLHF
DNA: TGTGCCAGCAGCCAACTCATCTCACCCCTCCACTTT
size: NA
J: TRBJ1-6
V: TRBV3-1/TRBV3-2
D: NA

CDR3: CATSDSRQGGGYTF
DNA: TGTGCCACCAGTGATTCTAGACAGGGAGGTGGCTACACCTTC
size: few
J: TRBJ1-2
V: TRBV24-1
D: TRBD1

CDR3: CASSVWDGLGNTIYF
DNA: TGTGCCAGCAGCGTATGGGACGGCCTTGGAAACACCATATATTTT
size: NA
J: TRBJ1-3
V: TRBV7-2
D: NA

CDR3: CASSLNGGGNSKTQYF
DNA: TGTGCCAGCAGCTTAAACGGAGGGGGCAATTCGAAGACCCAGTACTTC
size: NA
J: TRBJ2-5
V: TRBV3-1/TRBV3-2
D: NA

CDR3: CASKSLGDTEAFF
DNA: TGTGCCAGCAAGTCGTTGGGGGACACTGAAGCTTTCTTT
size: few
J: TRBJ1-1
V: TRBV7-9
D: NA

CDR3: CASSPEGGRGEKLFF
DNA: TGTGCCAGTAGTCCCGAAGGGGGCCGGGGCGAAAAACTGTTTTTT
size: NA
J: TRBJ1-4
V: TRBV19
D: TRBD1

CDR3: CASSPIKVTSGEGETQYF
DNA: TGTGCCAGCTCACCAATAAAAGTCACTAGCGGGGAAGGCGAGACCCAGTACTTC
size: NA
J: TRBJ2-5
V: TRBV18
D: TRBD2

CDR3: CASSVAGQIDQPQHF
DNA: TGCGCCAGCAGCGTGGCTGGACAGATCGATCAGCCCCAGCATTTT
size: NA
J: TRBJ1-5
V: TRBV5-1
D: NA

CDR3: CASSLGSWETQYF
DNA: TGCGCCAGCAGTCTCGGAAGTTGGGAGACCCAGTACTTC
size: NA
J: TRBJ2-5
V: TRBV10-1
D: NA

CDR3: CSVESGGRAKNIQYF
DNA: TGCAGCGTTGAGTCCGGGGGTCGGGCCAAAAACATTCAGTACTTC
size: NA
J: TRBJ2-4
V: TRBV29-1
D: NA

CDR3: CASSVDEGRTSQETQYF
DNA: TGTGCCAGCAGCGTAGACGAGGGACGAACCTCACAAGAGACCCAGTACTTC
size: NA
J: TRBJ2-5
V: TRBV9
D: NA

CDR3: CASSFGTETYNEQFF
DNA: TGTGCCAGCAGCTTCGGGACGGAAACTTACAATGAGCAGTTCTTC
size: NA
J: TRBJ2-1
V: TRBV7-2
D: NA